What follows are 15 T cell receptor beta chains derived from one specimen sequenced in a study of blood T cell repertoires in COVID-19. Sequenced by immunoSEQ multiplex PCR; TCRdb stores in-frame clones only, minus some. The table has approximately 360,000 clones, around 86% seen once. The sequenced sample was PBMCs or T cells enriched from blood (not recorded which). Source of these receptors: a woman aged 45-65 years who had recovered from COVID-19.

The J gene is TRBJ2-3, the V gene TRBV7-3, with D possibly matching TRBD1 (5 bases). CDR3 size: 14 residues. The V end lost 2 bases, the J end lost 4 bases, and 10 bases lay between the germline ends. CDR1 is SGHTA, CDR2 FQGTGA, per germline. The CDR3 coding sequence is TGTGCCAGCAGCTTACGACAGTCGGCAGATACGCAGTATTTT. This encodes CASSLRQSADTQYF.

This clone was seen a few times. This sequence joins TRBV5-6 and TRBJ1-5; TRBD1 matches at 9 bases. The germline V gene has CDR1 SGHDT and CDR2 YYEEEE. The CDR3 sequence is 17 residues long. V lost 4 bases to trimming and J lost 2 bases; unmatched junction nucleotides: 10. CDR3 loop: CASSAGTGRGGNQPQHF. The CDR3 coding sequence is TGTGCCAGCAGCGCTGGGACAGGGCGAGGGGGCAATCAGCCCCAGCATTTT.

V and J are TRBV2 and TRBJ1-4, with 11 bases matching TRBD1. The CDR3 runs 15 residues. CDR1 and CDR2 (germline): SNHLY, FYNNEI. J was trimmed by 7 bases and V by 3 bases; bases with no gene match: 4. The CDR3 DNA reads as TGTGCCAGCAGTGAGGAGGGGACAGGGGGTGAAAAACTGTTTTTT. Translating gives CASSEEGTGGEKLFF.

The chain joins TRBV27 to TRBJ2-1, with 8 bases that match TRBD1. Germline loops: CDR1 MNHEY, CDR2 SMNVEV (reference sequence). The CDR3 has 13 residues. V was clipped by 6 bases and J by 8 bases; unmatched bases: 6. CDR3 loop: CASSIAGGYEQFF. In DNA, the CDR3 is TGTGCCAGCAGCATCGCAGGGGGCTATGAGCAGTTCTTC.

V usage is TRBV5-1 and J usage is TRBJ2-1, with D uncertain. Trimming took off 2 bases at V and 4 bases at J, with 7 bases between the two ends. Per germline, CDR1 SGHRS and CDR2 YFSETQ. The CDR3 runs 13 residues. CDR3 DNA sequence: TGCGCCAGCAGCTTTCCCCCGTACAATGAGCAGTTCTTC. It encodes CASSFPPYNEQFF.

This chain uses TRBV5-1 with TRBJ1-1; weak D call: TRBD1 (6 bases). V lost 4 bases, J lost 3 bases, and 16 bases lay in between. CDR3 length: 15 residues. CDR1 is SGHRS, CDR2 YFSETQ, per germline. CDR3 in DNA: TGCGCCAGCAGCCCCCAACAGGGTTCGTACACTGAAGCTTTCTTT. This gives the protein CASSPQQGSYTEAFF. Using reference TRBV5-1 and TRBJ1-1 for the parts outside the CDR3, the full variable domain is KAGVTQTPRYLIKTRGQQVTLSCSPISGHRSVSWYQQTPGQGLQFLFEYFSETQRNKGNFPGRFSGRQFSNSRSEMNVSTLELGDSALYLCASSPQQGSYTEAFFGQGTRLTVV.

The rearrangement joins TRBV6-6 to TRBJ2-1, with TRBD1 identical over 7 bases. CDR3 length equals 15 residues. CDR1 and CDR2 (germline): MNHNY, SVGAGI (reference sequence). V shed 0 bases, J shed 6 bases, and the junction held 5 bases outside the gene matches. The CDR3 protein is CASSYSADRSNEQFF. The DNA for the CDR3 is TGTGCCAGCAGTTACTCCGCGGACAGGTCCAATGAGCAGTTCTTC.

This rearrangement joins TRBV16 to TRBJ2-7; TRBD2 aligns across 9 bases. The CDR3 loop spans 14 amino acids. Germline V CDR1 and CDR2: KGHSY, FQNENV. The trim removed 1 base at V and 3 bases at J, leaving 1 base unmatched. In DNA form, the CDR3 reads TGTGCCAGCAGCCAATGGCGGGGGGGCTACGAGCAGTACTTC. Its translation is CASSQWRGGYEQYF. Drawing the rest from reference TRBV16 and TRBJ2-7, the complete variable domain is GEEVAQTPKHLVRGEGQKAKLYCAPIKGHSYVFWYQQVLKNEFKFLISFQNENVFDETGMPKERFSAKCLPNSPCSLEIQATKLEDSAVYFCASSQWRGGYEQYFGPGTRLTVT.

This clone was detected only once. The chain links TRBV10-3 to TRBJ2-7; D is uncertain. Germline V gene data show CDR1 as ENHRY and CDR2 as SYGVKD. The CDR3 totals 13 residues. Deletions cut 3 bases from V and 4 bases from J, with 10 bases between. The CDR3 protein is CAISDPFVYEQYF. DNA of the CDR3: TGTGCCATCAGTGATCCATTTGTTTACGAGCAGTACTTC.

This clone was seen a single time. The rearrangement links TRBV7-2 to TRBJ2-5; 8 nucleotides agree with TRBD2. Germline-derived CDR1 and CDR2 are SGHTA and FQGNSA. V dropped 2 bases and J dropped 5; count of bases not matched to a gene: 7. The CDR3 runs 15 residues. Here the CDR3 DNA reads TGTGCCAGCAGCTTAACTAGCGGCGGGGCGGAGACCCAGTACTTC. It specifies CASSLTSGGAETQYF.

CDR3 amino acids: CASSPLGQGIKSPLHF. CDR3 bases: TGTGCCAGCTCCCCACTGGGGCAGGGAATTAAATCACCCCTCCACTTT. The chain joins TRBV28 to TRBJ1-6, with D perhaps TRBD1 (5 bases). With 8 bases removed from V and 10 bases from J, the gap between germline ends came to 24 bases. CDR3 length: 16 amino acids. The germline V gene encodes CDR1 MDHEN and CDR2 SYDVKM.

Here the CDR3 DNA reads TGTGCCAGCAGCCCGAATCACGGAGGCTACGAGCAGTACTTC. Translating gives CASSPNHGGYEQYF. The chain recombines TRBV9 with TRBJ2-7; tentatively, D is TRBD2 (5 bases). The CDR3 loop spans 14 amino acids. Trimming shortened V by 4 bases and J by 3 bases, and 14 bases separated the two germline ends. Germline V lookup: CDR1 SGDLS, CDR2 YYNGEE.

This clone was observed a few times. The chain uses TRBV5-1 and TRBJ2-7; unclear D gene. The V gene lost 1 base and the J gene lost 2 bases, with 10 bases spanning the gap. Per the germline V gene, CDR1 is SGHRS and CDR2 is YFSETQ. The CDR3 runs to 14 residues. In nucleotides, the CDR3 is TGCGCCAGCAGCTTGTCGGGTCCTACCTACGAGCAGTACTTC. Amino acids: CASSLSGPTYEQYF.

This chain links TRBV9 with TRBJ2-5; a possible D gene is TRBD1 (5 bases). The CDR3 length is 15 residues. Looked up from germline, CDR1 is SGDLS and CDR2 is YYNGEE. V was clipped by 4 bases and J by 2 bases, with 15 bases between them. This chain's CDR3 is CASSPYQGFQETQYF. In nucleotides, the CDR3 is TGTGCCAGCAGCCCCTACCAGGGCTTTCAAGAGACCCAGTACTTC.

This clone was detected only once. The chain is built from TRBV29-1 and TRBJ1-2; 10 bases are a match to TRBD1. Germline V gene data show CDR1 as SQVTM and CDR2 as ANQGSEA. This CDR3 has 14 residues. V lost 3 bases, J lost 7 bases, and 8 bases stayed unmatched. The CDR3 region is CSVDGGTGEFGYTF. Here the CDR3 DNA reads TGCAGCGTTGACGGGGGGACAGGGGAATTTGGCTACACCTTC.